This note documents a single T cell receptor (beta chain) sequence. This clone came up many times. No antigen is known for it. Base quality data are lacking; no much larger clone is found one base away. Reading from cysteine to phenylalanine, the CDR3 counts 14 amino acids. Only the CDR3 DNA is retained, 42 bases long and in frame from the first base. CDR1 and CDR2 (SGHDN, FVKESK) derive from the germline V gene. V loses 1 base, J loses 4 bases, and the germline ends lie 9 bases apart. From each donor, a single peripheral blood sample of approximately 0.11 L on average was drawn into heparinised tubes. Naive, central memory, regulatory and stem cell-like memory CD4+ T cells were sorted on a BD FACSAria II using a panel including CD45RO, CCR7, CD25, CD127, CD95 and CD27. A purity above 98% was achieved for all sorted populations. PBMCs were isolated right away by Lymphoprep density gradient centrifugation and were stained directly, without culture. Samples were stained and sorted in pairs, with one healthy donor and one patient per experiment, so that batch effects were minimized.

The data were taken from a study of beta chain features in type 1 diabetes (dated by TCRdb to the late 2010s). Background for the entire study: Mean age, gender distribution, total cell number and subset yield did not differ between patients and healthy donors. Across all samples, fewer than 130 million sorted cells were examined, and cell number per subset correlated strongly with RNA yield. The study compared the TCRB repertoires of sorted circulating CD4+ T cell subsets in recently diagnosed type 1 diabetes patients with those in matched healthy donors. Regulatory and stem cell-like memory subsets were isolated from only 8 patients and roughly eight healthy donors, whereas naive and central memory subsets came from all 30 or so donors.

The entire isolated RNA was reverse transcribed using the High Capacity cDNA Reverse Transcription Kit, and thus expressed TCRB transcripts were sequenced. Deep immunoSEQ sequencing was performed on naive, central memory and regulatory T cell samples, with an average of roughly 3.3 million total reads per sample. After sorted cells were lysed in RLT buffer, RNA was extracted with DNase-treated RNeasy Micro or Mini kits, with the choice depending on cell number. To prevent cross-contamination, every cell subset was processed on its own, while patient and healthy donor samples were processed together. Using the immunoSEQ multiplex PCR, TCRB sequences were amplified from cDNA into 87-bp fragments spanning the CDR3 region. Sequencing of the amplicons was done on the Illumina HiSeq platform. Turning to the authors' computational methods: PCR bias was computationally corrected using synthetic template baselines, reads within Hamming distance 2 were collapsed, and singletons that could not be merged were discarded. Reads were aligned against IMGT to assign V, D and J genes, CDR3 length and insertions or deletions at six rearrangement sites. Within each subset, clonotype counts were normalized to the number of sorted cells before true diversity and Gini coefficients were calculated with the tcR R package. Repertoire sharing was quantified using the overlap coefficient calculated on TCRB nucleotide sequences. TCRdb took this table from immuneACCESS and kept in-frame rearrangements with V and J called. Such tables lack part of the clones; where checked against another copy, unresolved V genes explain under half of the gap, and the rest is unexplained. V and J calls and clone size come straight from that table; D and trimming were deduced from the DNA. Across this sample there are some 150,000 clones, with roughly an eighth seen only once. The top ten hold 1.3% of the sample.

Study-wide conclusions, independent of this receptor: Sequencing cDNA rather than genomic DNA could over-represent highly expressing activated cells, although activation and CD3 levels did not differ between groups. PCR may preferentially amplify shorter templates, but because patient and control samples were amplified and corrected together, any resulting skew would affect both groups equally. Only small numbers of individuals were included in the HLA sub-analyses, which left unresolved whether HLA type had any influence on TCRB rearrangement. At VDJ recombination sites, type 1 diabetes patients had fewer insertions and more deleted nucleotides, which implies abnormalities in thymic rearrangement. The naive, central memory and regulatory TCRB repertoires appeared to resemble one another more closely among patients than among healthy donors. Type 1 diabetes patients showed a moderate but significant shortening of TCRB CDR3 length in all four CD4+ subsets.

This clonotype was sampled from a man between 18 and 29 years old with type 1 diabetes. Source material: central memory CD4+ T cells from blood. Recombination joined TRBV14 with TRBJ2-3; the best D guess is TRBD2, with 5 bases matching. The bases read TGTGCCAGCAGCCAAGGCACCGGGGCAGATACGCAGTATTTT. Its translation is CASSQGTGADTQYF.